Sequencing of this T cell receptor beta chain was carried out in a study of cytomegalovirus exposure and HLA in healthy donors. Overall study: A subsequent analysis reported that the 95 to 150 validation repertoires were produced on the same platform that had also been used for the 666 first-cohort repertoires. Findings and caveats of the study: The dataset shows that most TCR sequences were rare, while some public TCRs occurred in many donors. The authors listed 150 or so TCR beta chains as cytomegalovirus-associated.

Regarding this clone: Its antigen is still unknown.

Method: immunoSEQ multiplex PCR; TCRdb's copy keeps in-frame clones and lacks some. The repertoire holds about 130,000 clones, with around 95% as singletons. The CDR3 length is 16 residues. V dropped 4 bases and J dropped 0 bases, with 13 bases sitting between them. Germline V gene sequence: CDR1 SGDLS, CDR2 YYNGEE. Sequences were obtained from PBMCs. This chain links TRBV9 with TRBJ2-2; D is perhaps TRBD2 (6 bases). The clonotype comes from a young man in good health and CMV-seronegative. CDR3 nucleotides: TGTGCCAGCAGCCCGGAGGGAGGTTCGAACACCGGGGAGCTGTTTTTT. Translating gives CASSPEGGSNTGELFF.